The rows below give T cell receptor beta chains drawn from one sample of a study of blood T cell repertoires in COVID-19. Generated by immunoSEQ multiplex PCR, the TCRdb table keeps only in-frame clones and is missing some. The sample shows 490,000 or so clones, around nine tenths of them seen only once. Source material: PBMCs or T cells enriched from blood (not recorded which). These receptors came from a woman between 40 and 50 years old who had recovered from COVID-19. CDR3s include the opening cysteine and the closing phenylalanine or tryptophan. D genes are given only for firm matches. For some rows the clone size is stated as once, few or many, or as a class when expanded; others skip it.

few | TRBJ2-7 | TRBV4-1 | . | 17 | CASSQPSDIQVPHEQYF | TGCGCCAGCAGCCAACCGTCAGACATTCAGGTTCCGCACGAGCAGTACTTC
once | TRBJ1-2 | TRBV27 | . | 14 | CASSLSGESYGYTF | TGTGCCAGCAGTTTATCAGGGGAATCCTATGGCTACACCTTC
. | TRBJ2-7 | TRBV5-4 | TRBD1 | 12 | CASSPDRGEQYF | TGTGCCAGCAGCCCTGACAGGGGCGAGCAGTACTTC
. | TRBJ1-1 | TRBV28 | . | 15 | CASNVSPRAGTEAFF | TGTGCCAGCAACGTTAGCCCCAGGGCGGGGACTGAAGCTTTCTTT
once | TRBJ1-2 | TRBV7-2 | . | 16 | CASSGNTGSPNYGYTF | TGTGCCAGCAGCGGGAATACAGGGTCCCCTAACTATGGCTACACCTTC
. | TRBJ2-1 | TRBV24-1 | TRBD2 | 16 | CATSDYIAGGVNEQFF | TGTGCCACCAGTGACTATATAGCGGGAGGGGTCAATGAGCAGTTCTTC
. | TRBJ2-3 | TRBV7-2 | . | 13 | CASSLAGSDTQYF | TGTGCCAGCAGCTTAGCCGGGTCAGATACGCAGTATTTT
. | TRBJ2-1 | TRBV29-1 | . | 13 | CSALGSSYNEQFF | TGCAGCGCGTTAGGGAGCTCCTACAATGAGCAGTTCTTC
. | TRBJ2-2 | TRBV10-2 | . | 15 | CASLTGSRGPGELFF | TGCGCCAGCCTCACAGGGAGTAGAGGACCCGGGGAGCTGTTTTTT
. | TRBJ2-7 | TRBV18 | . | 15 | CASSAHRDASYEQYF | TGTGCCAGCTCGGCTCACAGGGATGCCTCCTACGAGCAGTACTTC
. | TRBJ1-2 | TRBV11-2 | . | 12 | CASSDTLYGYTF | TGTGCCAGCAGCGACACGCTCTATGGCTACACCTTC
once | TRBJ1-1 | TRBV12-3/TRBV12-4 | . | 12 | CASRPDSLGAFF | TGTGCCAGCAGACCCGACAGCCTTGGAGCTTTCTTT
few | TRBJ1-1 | TRBV5-6 | . | 16 | CASSRYEQGMNTEAFF | TGTGCCAGCAGCAGGTACGAACAGGGCATGAACACTGAAGCTTTCTTT
. | TRBJ1-6 | TRBV6-2/TRBV6-3 | . | 13 | CASSYDTETPLHF | TGTGCCAGCAGTTACGATACAGAGACACCCCTCCACTTT
. | TRBJ1-2 | TRBV3-1/TRBV3-2 | TRBD1 | 16 | CASSQVGDRGLYGYTF | TGTGCCAGCAGCCAAGTAGGGGACAGGGGGCTGTATGGCTACACCTTC
. | TRBJ2-3 | TRBV7-2 | . | 14 | CASSFVQATDTQYF | TGTGCCAGCAGCTTTGTCCAGGCGACAGATACGCAGTATTTT
. | TRBJ2-3 | TRBV30 | TRBD2 | 13 | CAWTSGVRDTQYF | TGTGCCTGGACTAGCGGGGTGAGGGATACGCAGTATTTT
. | TRBJ2-1 | TRBV18 | TRBD1 | 15 | CASSPGQGTADEQFF | TGTGCCAGCTCACCAGGACAGGGGACGGCCGATGAGCAGTTCTTC
. | TRBJ2-1 | TRBV18 | . | 15 | CASSRSVVAYNEQFF | TGTGCCAGCTCACGGAGCGTCGTCGCCTACAATGAGCAGTTCTTC
. | TRBJ2-7 | TRBV5-1 | TRBD2 | 16 | CASSLAASGSRYEQYF | TGCGCCAGCAGCTTGGCTGCTAGCGGGAGTCGGTACGAGCAGTACTTC
. | TRBJ1-1 | TRBV29-1 | . | 12 | CSVDRAGTEAFF | TGCAGCGTTGACAGGGCCGGCACTGAAGCTTTCTTT
. | TRBJ1-5 | TRBV12-5 | . | 13 | CASGSGINQPQHF | TGTGCTAGTGGTTCGGGAATCAATCAGCCCCAGCATTTT
. | TRBJ1-2 | TRBV28 | . | 11 | CASSPRRGYTF | TGTGCCAGCAGCCCCAGGCGCGGCTACACCTTC
. | TRBJ2-7 | TRBV5-4 | . | 14 | CASSQRQGTYEQYF | TGTGCCAGCTCTCAACGACAAGGTACCTACGAGCAGTACTTC
. | TRBJ2-1 | TRBV11-2 | . | 15 | CASSTFPGLYNEQFF | TGTGCCAGCAGCACCTTTCCGGGACTCTACAATGAGCAGTTCTTC
. | TRBJ1-2 | TRBV15 | . | 15 | CATSRARGGNYGYTF | TGTGCCACCAGCAGAGCCCGCGGGGGTAACTATGGCTACACCTTC
. | TRBJ2-5 | TRBV6-5 | TRBD1 | 14 | CASSWSGGVETQYF | TGTGCCAGCAGTTGGTCAGGGGGCGTAGAGACCCAGTACTTC
. | TRBJ1-2 | TRBV7-8 | TRBD1 | 16 | CASSSEPGQGKDSYTF | TGTGCCAGCAGCTCAGAACCGGGACAGGGGAAAGATAGTTACACCTTC
. | TRBJ1-2 | TRBV4-1 | TRBD1 | 16 | CASSQVTETGNYGYTF | TGCGCCAGCAGCCAAGTCACAGAGACAGGGAACTATGGCTACACCTTC
. | TRBJ1-1 | TRBV5-1 | . | 12 | CASSREGTEAFF | TGCGCCAGCAGCCGGGAGGGCACTGAAGCTTTCTTT
few | TRBJ2-6 | TRBV9 | . | 18 | CASSVATGWHPRANVLTF | TGTGCCAGCAGCGTAGCTACGGGTTGGCACCCTAGGGCCAACGTCCTGACTTTC
. | TRBJ2-7 | TRBV29-1 | . | 12 | CSVSGYSYEQYF | TGCAGCGTTTCCGGGTACTCCTACGAGCAGTACTTC
. | TRBJ2-5 | TRBV27 | TRBD1 | 14 | CASSFYRGQETQYF | TGTGCCAGCAGTTTCTACAGGGGACAAGAGACCCAGTACTTC
. | TRBJ1-1 | TRBV4-1 | . | 17 | CASSQVSNAGLNTEAFF | TGCGCCAGCAGCCAAGTTTCTAATGCAGGGTTGAACACTGAAGCTTTCTTT
. | TRBJ2-7 | TRBV12-3/TRBV12-4 | . | 13 | CASSLSPLYEQYF | TGTGCCAGCAGTTTATCCCCCCTCTACGAGCAGTACTTC
. | TRBJ2-7 | TRBV7-8 | . | 15 | CASSLQGRLVWQQYF | TGTGCCAGCAGCTTACAAGGAAGACTAGTGTGGCAGCAGTACTTC
. | TRBJ1-2 | TRBV7-8 | . | 15 | CASSFSRTSVYGYTF | TGTGCCAGCAGCTTCAGCCGGACATCAGTCTATGGCTACACCTTC
. | TRBJ1-5 | TRBV27 | TRBD1 | 13 | CASSPDRNQPQHF | TGTGCCAGCAGTCCGGACAGGAATCAGCCCCAGCATTTT
. | TRBJ1-1 | TRBV7-2 | . | 12 | CASSQQVSGGFF | TGTGCCAGCAGCCAACAGGTTTCGGGGGGTTTCTTT
. | TRBJ1-2 | TRBV28 | TRBD1 | 16 | CASSPPPGQGQNGYTF | TGTGCCAGCAGTCCTCCCCCGGGACAGGGACAAAATGGCTACACCTTC
. | TRBJ2-1 | TRBV29-1 | TRBD2 | 13 | CSVRGGRVNEQFF | TGCAGTGTCCGAGGCGGGAGGGTAAATGAGCAGTTCTTC
. | TRBJ2-7 | TRBV7-2 | TRBD2 | 16 | CASSLDGTSGSGEQYF | TGTGCCAGCAGCTTAGATGGGACTAGCGGGAGCGGCGAGCAGTACTTC
. | TRBJ2-1 | TRBV7-9 | . | 13 | CASSSGYLNEQFF | TGTGCCAGCAGCTCCGGTTATCTCAATGAGCAGTTCTTC
few | TRBJ1-2 | TRBV19 | . | 11 | CASDSNYGYTF | TGTGCCAGCGACAGTAACTATGGCTACACCTTC
. | TRBJ2-2 | TRBV27 | . | 12 | CASTPRTGELFF | TGTGCCAGCACCCCTCGGACCGGGGAGCTGTTTTTT
. | TRBJ1-2 | TRBV24-1 | . | 15 | CATSDPRENNYGYTF | TGTGCCACCAGTGATCCGCGGGAGAACAACTATGGCTACACCTTC
. | TRBJ1-6 | TRBV28 | . | 13 | CASSLVAGVPLHF | TGTGCCAGCAGTTTAGTCGCAGGGGTCCCCCTCCACTTT
. | TRBJ2-3 | TRBV6-1 | TRBD1 | 15 | CASSEGTGFPDTQYF | TGTGCCAGCAGTGAAGGGACAGGGTTTCCAGATACGCAGTATTTT
. | TRBJ2-7 | TRBV7-2 | TRBD2 | 14 | CASTVAGASYEQYF | TGTGCCAGCACCGTAGCGGGAGCGTCCTACGAGCAGTACTTC
. | TRBJ2-5 | TRBV6-6 | . | 15 | CASSYSAGVQETQYF | TGTGCCAGCAGTTACTCAGCAGGGGTCCAAGAGACCCAGTACTTC
. | TRBJ2-7 | TRBV6-2/TRBV6-3 | . | 15 | CASSSAGVLSYEQYF | TGTGCCAGCAGTTCGGCAGGGGTGTTAAGCTACGAGCAGTACTTC
. | TRBJ2-7 | TRBV4-3 | . | 17 | CASSQVLTGGQPYEQYF | TGCGCCAGCAGCCAAGTGCTCACGGGGGGACAACCCTACGAGCAGTACTTC